This T cell receptor beta chain came from a study of T cell responses to AZD1222 COVID-19 vaccine. Regarding the study as a whole: Close to half of spike-specific TCRs reportedly recognize unmutated variant regions. The donor cohort was predominantly white British with a female majority, and clonal diversity may have been underestimated. Two doses of AZD1222 preceded a rise in Spike-specific TCR breadth and depth.

Note on this clone: Its antigen is unidentified.

The junction had 7 bases not matched to a gene; V was cut back by 3 bases and J by 3 bases. This CDR3 has 15 amino acids. In germline, CDR1 is KGHSH, CDR2 LQKENI. TCRdb's copy holds only in-frame clones and misses some; the assay was immunoSEQ multiplex PCR. The sample includes tens of thousands of clones, 85% of them seen just once. The chain uses TRBV18 and TRBJ1-2; TRBD1 matches at 7 bases. Sequences were derived from peripheral blood, sampled on day 0 of AZD1222 vaccination. This TCR came from an adult in good health. In DNA, the CDR3 is TGTGCCAGCTCACCTGCGACAGGGATACACTATGGCTACACCTTC. Its protein is CASSPATGIHYGYTF.